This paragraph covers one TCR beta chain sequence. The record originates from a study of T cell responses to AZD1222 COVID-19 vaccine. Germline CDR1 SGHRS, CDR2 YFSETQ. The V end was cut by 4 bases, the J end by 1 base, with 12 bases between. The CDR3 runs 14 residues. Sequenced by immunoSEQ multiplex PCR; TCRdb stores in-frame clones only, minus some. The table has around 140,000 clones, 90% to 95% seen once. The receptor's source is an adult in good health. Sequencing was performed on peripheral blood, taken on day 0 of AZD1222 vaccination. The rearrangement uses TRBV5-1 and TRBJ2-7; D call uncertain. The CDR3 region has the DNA TGCGCCAGCAGCGCCCAGGAAAAGTCCTACGAGCAGTACTTC. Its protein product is CASSAQEKSYEQYF.